This TCR beta chain derives from a study of blood T cells in healthy people across ages. A sample-barcoded 5' primer and a J-beta primer mix were used in a second PCR of about 7 to 12 cycles. TCRdb passed the 5' RACE reads through MiXCR, listing each CDR3 protein once. The sample consists of roughly 1,300,000 distinct CDR3 sequences, 59% of them appearing once. Trimming took 3 bases from V and 4 from J, leaving 9 bases between them. This CDR3 region has 14 residues. The receptor comes from a man aged 18 to 29 in good health. V is TRBV12-3 or TRBV12-4 and J is TRBJ2-2; a weak D match, TRBD1 (6 bases). The sample was blood. The CDR3 DNA follows: TGTGCCAGCAGTTTCGCGGACAGCACCGGGGAGCTGTTTTTT. It translates to CASSFADSTGELFF.